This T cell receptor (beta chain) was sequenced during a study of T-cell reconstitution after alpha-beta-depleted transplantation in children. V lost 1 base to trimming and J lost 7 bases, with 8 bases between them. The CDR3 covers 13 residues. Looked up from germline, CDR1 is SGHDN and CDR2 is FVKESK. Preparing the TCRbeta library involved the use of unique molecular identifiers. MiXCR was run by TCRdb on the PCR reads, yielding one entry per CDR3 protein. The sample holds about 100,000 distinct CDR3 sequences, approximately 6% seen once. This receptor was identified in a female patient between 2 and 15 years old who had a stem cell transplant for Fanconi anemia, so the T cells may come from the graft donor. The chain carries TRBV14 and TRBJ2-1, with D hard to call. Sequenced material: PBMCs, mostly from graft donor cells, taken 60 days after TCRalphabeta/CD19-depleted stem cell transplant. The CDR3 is CASSQGITNEQFF. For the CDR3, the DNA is TGTGCCAGCAGCCAAGGAATTACAAATGAGCAGTTCTTC.